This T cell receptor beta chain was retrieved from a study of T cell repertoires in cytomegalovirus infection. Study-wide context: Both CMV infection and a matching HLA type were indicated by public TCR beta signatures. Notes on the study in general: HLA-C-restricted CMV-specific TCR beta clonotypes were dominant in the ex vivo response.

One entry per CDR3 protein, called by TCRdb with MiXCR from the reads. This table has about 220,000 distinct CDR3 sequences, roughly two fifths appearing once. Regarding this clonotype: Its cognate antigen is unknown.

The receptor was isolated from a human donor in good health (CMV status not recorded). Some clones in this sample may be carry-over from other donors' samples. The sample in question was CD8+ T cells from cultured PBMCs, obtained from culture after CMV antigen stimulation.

The chain's CDR3 is CSARDVRDRGGLNEQFF. CDR3 DNA sequence: TGCAGTGCTAGAGATGTACGGGACAGGGGAGGTTTAAATGAGCAGTTCTTC. The rearrangement uses TRBV20-1 and TRBJ2-1, with TRBD1 matching over 10 bases. The CDR3 has 17 residues. The V gene end was trimmed by 0 bases and the J gene end by 7 bases; junction bases not matched to a gene: 12. Germline-derived CDR1 and CDR2 are DFQATT and SNEGSKA (reference sequence).